The rows below give T cell receptor beta chains drawn from one sample of a study of a mutant IDH1 vaccine in newly diagnosed glioma. Which antigens these TCRs recognize remains unknown. Libraries were prepared by immunoSEQ multiplex PCR; TCRdb keeps only in-frame clonotypes and omits some of them. The repertoire has about 42,000 clones, roughly 88% of them found once; the top ten carry roughly 1.8%. The sequencing here drew on PBMCs, taken from a glioma patient whose treatment included an IDH1 peptide vaccine. The receptors stem from a man aged 40-49 years with glioma. The CDR3 runs from the conserved cysteine through the conserved F or W. Fields, in order: clone size, V gene, D gene, J gene, CDR3 protein, CDR3 DNA. The D gene is left open where the match is weak. Clone size is shown for a subset of rows, as once, few, many or a class of expanded clone.

>-|TRBV7-3|-|TRBJ2-1
CASSLDAQTEQFF
TGTGCCAGCAGCTTAGATGCCCAGACTGAGCAGTTCTTC
>-|TRBV2|-|TRBJ2-7
CASSEVGLAAYEQYF
TGTGCCAGCAGTGAAGTCGGGCTAGCAGCCTACGAGCAGTACTTC
>-|TRBV6-1|-|TRBJ2-7
CASITYDLGGEQYF
TGTGCCAGCATAACTTATGACCTGGGGGGCGAGCAGTACTTC
>-|TRBV6-5|TRBD2|TRBJ2-1
CATDVSGSNNEQFF
TGTGCCACAGACGTTAGCGGGTCCAACAATGAGCAGTTCTTC
>-|TRBV27|TRBD1|TRBJ2-7
CASSTRDRVFIEQYF
TGTGCCAGCAGTACCCGGGACAGGGTCTTTATCGAGCAGTACTTC
>-|TRBV9|TRBD2|TRBJ2-7
CASSGGLLRHEQYF
TGTGCCAGCAGCGGGGGACTACTCCGGCACGAGCAGTACTTC
>-|TRBV7-6|-|TRBJ2-5
CASSLEWGQETQYF
TGTGCCAGCAGCTTAGAGTGGGGGCAAGAGACCCAGTACTTC
>-|TRBV6-5|-|TRBJ1-1
CASSYSGGRGTEAFF
TGTGCCAGCAGTTACTCTGGGGGGCGCGGCACTGAAGCTTTCTTT
>-|TRBV25-1|-|TRBJ1-1
CASSDVGNTEAFF
TGTGCCAGCAGTGATGTGGGAAACACTGAAGCTTTCTTT
>-|TRBV4-2|-|TRBJ2-7
CASSQDWARASYEQYF
TGTGCCAGCAGCCAAGATTGGGCCAGGGCCTCCTACGAGCAGTACTTC
>-|TRBV5-5|-|TRBJ2-2
CASSTGTRHTGELFF
TGTGCCAGCAGTACCGGCACGAGACACACCGGGGAGCTGTTTTTT
>once|TRBV7-3|TRBD2|TRBJ2-1
CASSLTGVTSGSGNEQFF
TGTGCCAGCAGCTTAACGGGGGTTACTAGCGGGTCAGGCAATGAGCAGTTCTTC
>-|TRBV29-1|-|TRBJ2-3
CSVGGRGGAPSTDTQYF
TGCAGCGTTGGGGGGAGAGGCGGAGCACCTAGCACAGATACGCAGTATTTT
>-|TRBV5-4|-|TRBJ2-3
CATYGASGTWDTQYF
TGTGCCACCTATGGGGCCAGCGGGACATGGGATACGCAGTATTTT
>once|TRBV5-1|TRBD1|TRBJ2-7
CASSLQGQGSLYEQYF
TGCGCCAGCAGCTTGCAGGGACAGGGATCGCTCTACGAGCAGTACTTC
>few|TRBV7-6|TRBD1|TRBJ1-4
CASSRDSNGEKLFF
TGTGCCAGCAGCCGGGACAGCAACGGGGAAAAACTGTTTTTT
>-|TRBV15|-|TRBJ1-5
CATSRDLELQSSNQPQHF
TGTGCCACCAGCAGAGATCTCGAGTTGCAGAGTAGCAATCAGCCCCAGCATTTT
>once|TRBV27|-|TRBJ2-7
CASSPRDKGERYEQYF
TGTGCCAGCAGTCCCCGGGACAAAGGGGAACGGTACGAGCAGTACTTC
>-|TRBV6-5|-|TRBJ1-4
CASSYATHATNEKLFF
TGTGCCAGCAGTTACGCAACACACGCAACTAATGAAAAACTGTTTTTT
>-|TRBV5-1|-|TRBJ1-6
CASRGRDNSPLHF
TGCGCCAGCAGAGGGAGGGACAACTCACCCCTCCACTTT
>-|TRBV28|-|TRBJ2-2
CAGSGNTGELFF
TGTGCCGGTTCGGGGAACACCGGGGAGCTGTTTTTT
>-|TRBV5-1|TRBD2|TRBJ2-4
CASSSGLAGEINIQYF
TGCGCCAGCAGCTCAGGACTAGCGGGAGAGATAAACATTCAGTACTTC
>-|TRBV7-2|-|TRBJ2-4
CASSPGQPITIQYF
TGTGCCAGCAGCCCGGGCCAGCCCATAACCATTCAGTACTTC
>-|TRBV18|-|TRBJ2-7
CASSPGAGRTYEQYF
TGTGCCAGCTCACCAGGGGCAGGACGAACCTACGAGCAGTACTTC
>few|TRBV7-8|-|TRBJ1-4
CASSPPGRTNEKLFF
TGTGCCAGCAGCCCCCCGGGGAGAACTAATGAAAAACTGTTTTTT
>-|TRBV7-9|-|TRBJ1-5
CASSLKVNQPQHF
TGTGCCAGCAGCTTAAAGGTCAATCAGCCCCAGCATTTT
>-|TRBV27|TRBD1|TRBJ2-7
CASRGQGAYEQYF
TGTGCCAGCCGTGGACAGGGGGCATACGAGCAGTACTTC
>-|TRBV5-6|-|TRBJ2-1
CASSLGGFGYEQFF
TGTGCCAGCAGCCTAGGTGGGTTCGGGTATGAGCAGTTCTTC
>-|TRBV7-3|TRBD2|TRBJ2-1
CASSLNPRLAGANYNEQFF
TGTGCCAGCAGCTTAAACCCCAGACTAGCGGGAGCGAACTACAATGAGCAGTTCTTC
>-|TRBV4-3|-|TRBJ1-5
CASSQGLNQPQHF
TGCGCCAGCAGCCAAGGATTAAATCAGCCCCAGCATTTT
>-|TRBV6-6|-|TRBJ2-1
CASATAYSSYNEQFF
TGTGCCAGCGCTACAGCCTACAGCTCCTACAATGAGCAGTTCTTC
>-|TRBV18|TRBD1|TRBJ2-7
CASSIDRGAYEQYF
TGTGCCAGCTCGATCGACAGGGGGGCCTACGAGCAGTACTTC
>-|TRBV9|-|TRBJ1-2
CASSPMSGASEGYTF
TGTGCCAGCAGCCCCATGTCGGGGGCGAGTGAGGGCTACACCTTC
>-|TRBV6-1|-|TRBJ1-1
CASSPQITNTEAFF
TGTGCCAGCAGTCCCCAGATTACGAACACTGAAGCTTTCTTT
>-|TRBV18|TRBD1|TRBJ1-2
CASSPPGQACSYTF
TGTGCCAGCTCACCACCGGGACAGGCTTGTTCCTACACCTTC
>once|TRBV7-9|-|TRBJ2-1
CASRRMEEQFF
TGTGCCAGCAGGCGAATGGAAGAGCAGTTCTTC
>-|TRBV4-2|-|TRBJ2-1
CASSQELPIPHNEQFF
TGTGCCAGCAGCCAAGAGCTGCCCATCCCTCACAATGAGCAGTTCTTC
>-|TRBV6-1|TRBD1|TRBJ2-3
CASSPHRQGTDTQYF
TGTGCCAGCAGTCCCCATCGACAGGGTACAGATACGCAGTATTTT
>-|TRBV27|-|TRBJ2-7
CASSLFYGGEQYF
TGTGCCAGCAGTTTATTCTATGGGGGCGAGCAGTACTTC
>-|TRBV28|TRBD1|TRBJ2-7
CASSEAGTGTYEQYF
TGTGCCAGCAGTGAGGCCGGGACAGGGACCTACGAGCAGTACTTC
>-|TRBV5-1|-|TRBJ2-5
CASSLVGQGPQETQYF
TGCGCCAGCAGCTTGGTAGGGCAGGGGCCACAAGAGACCCAGTACTTC
>-|TRBV19|-|TRBJ2-3
CASRIKTGTKSLYF
TGTGCCAGTAGAATAAAAACCGGGACAAAGTCCTTGTATTTT
>-|TRBV6-6|-|TRBJ2-3
CASSYSFTDTQYF
TGTGCCAGCAGTTACAGCTTCACAGATACGCAGTATTTT
>-|TRBV19|-|TRBJ2-7
CASRRSGGSRLNEQYF
TGTGCCAGTAGACGATCAGGTGGTTCTCGTTTGAACGAGCAGTACTTC
>-|TRBV5-1|TRBD2|TRBJ2-3
CASSLGPGLAGTDTQYF
TGCGCCAGCAGCTTGGGACCCGGACTAGCGGGGACAGATACGCAGTATTTT
>-|TRBV18|TRBD1|TRBJ2-7
CASSPPTGVVSYEQYF
TGTGCCAGCTCACCACCTACAGGGGTGGTCTCCTACGAGCAGTACTTC
>-|TRBV5-1|-|TRBJ2-5
CASSLGRQGGQETQYF
TGCGCCAGCAGCTTGGGCAGACAGGGAGGCCAAGAGACCCAGTACTTC
>-|TRBV7-9|TRBD2|TRBJ2-1
CASSQSGSPYNEQFF
TGTGCCAGCAGCCAGAGCGGGAGTCCGTACAATGAGCAGTTCTTC
>-|TRBV19|-|TRBJ2-1
CASSSSTQVARNEQFF
TGTGCCAGTAGTTCCTCGACCCAGGTGGCTAGGAATGAGCAGTTCTTC
>-|TRBV6-1|TRBD2|TRBJ2-7
CASSEGLAFYEQYF
TGTGCCAGCAGTGAGGGACTAGCCTTCTACGAGCAGTACTTC
>-|TRBV11-3|TRBD2|TRBJ2-3
CASSPQGLAGGTDTQYF
TGTGCCAGCAGCCCCCAGGGACTAGCGGGAGGGACAGATACGCAGTATTTT
>-|TRBV7-9|TRBD1|TRBJ2-7
CASSLAGTVGEQYF
TGTGCCAGCAGCTTAGCCGGGACAGTAGGGGAGCAGTACTTC
>-|TRBV5-4|TRBD2|TRBJ2-1
CASSSSGRTYNEQFF
TGTGCCAGCAGCTCTAGCGGCAGAACGTACAATGAGCAGTTCTTC
>-|TRBV6-1|-|TRBJ1-4
CATDRATNEKLFF
TGTGCCACGGATCGGGCAACTAATGAAAAACTGTTTTTT
>-|TRBV19|TRBD1|TRBJ1-5
CASSPRDRAGNQPQHF
TGTGCCAGTAGTCCGCGCGACAGGGCGGGAAATCAGCCCCAGCATTTT
>-|TRBV27|TRBD1|TRBJ1-3
CASGTGPGNTIYF
TGTGCCAGTGGGACAGGCCCTGGAAACACCATATATTTT
>-|TRBV6-1|TRBD1|TRBJ1-4
CASSDRDRSATNEKLFF
TGTGCCAGCAGTGACCGGGACAGGTCAGCAACTAATGAAAAACTGTTTTTT
>-|TRBV27|-|TRBJ2-3
CASSYRAPQQDTQYF
TGTGCCAGCAGTTACAGGGCCCCCCAGCAAGATACGCAGTATTTT
>-|TRBV6-5|TRBD1|TRBJ1-2
CASSYPGGLGYTF
TGTGCCAGCAGTTACCCAGGGGGCTTAGGCTACACCTTC
>-|TRBV5-1|TRBD2|TRBJ2-7
CASSQGTSGSTYEQYF
TGCGCCAGCAGCCAGGGGACTAGCGGGAGCACCTACGAGCAGTACTTC